Following are 22 T cell receptor beta chains from one sample sequenced in a study of Ad26.COV2.S vaccination and SARS-CoV-2 variants. Specified treatment: some 20 received Ad26.COV2.S at low or high dose, single or two shots; about 5 received placebo; per-sample allocation not given. Each sample was drawn 63 days after the first injection (of vaccine or placebo). Sequencing was performed with immunoSEQ multiplex PCR; in TCRdb, only in-frame clones are kept and a portion is missing. The table includes a few hundred thousand clones, roughly 85% detected once. Here the sequenced sample was peripheral blood, taken in a trial of Ad26.COV2.S vaccine versus placebo. These receptors were taken from a person aged 18-60 years who received the Ad26.COV2.S COVID-19 vaccine or a placebo.

This clone was observed many times. The chain carries TRBV10-3 and TRBJ1-2; possibly TRBD1 for D (5 bases). CDR3 length: 11 amino acids. From germline, CDR1 is ENHRY and CDR2 SYGVKD. V was pared by 4 bases and J by 14 bases, with 14 bases between. CDR3 sequence reads: CAISGGTVHTF. CDR3 nucleotides: TGTGCCATCAGTGGAGGGACGGTCCATACCTTC.

The chain employs TRBV3-1 (or the pseudogene TRBV3-2) and TRBJ2-3; D is undetermined. The CDR3 runs to 17 residues. Germline CDR1 LGHDT, CDR2 YNNKEL (reference sequence). V lost 1 base and J 2 bases, leaving 16 bases between the germline ends. The CDR3 loop is CASSQGLLDLNTDTQYF. DNA of the CDR3: TGTGCCAGCAGCCAAGGGCTCTTGGATCTGAACACAGATACGCAGTATTTT.

The chain carries TRBV30 and TRBJ1-1; D unclear. Trimming shortened V by 1 base and J by 7 bases, and 13 bases separated the two germline ends. The germline V gene has CDR1 GTSNPN and CDR2 SVGIG (reference sequence). This CDR3 spans 13 amino acids. The CDR3 spells CAWSGAGVGEAFF. In DNA, the CDR3 is TGTGCCTGGAGTGGGGCTGGTGTGGGTGAAGCTTTCTTT. The full variable domain, completed using reference TRBV30 and TRBJ1-1, is SQTIHQWPATLVQPVGSPLSLECTVEGTSNPNLYWYRQAAGRGLQLLFYSVGIGQISSEVPQNLSASRPQDRQFILSSKKLLLSDSGFYLCAWSGAGVGEAFFGQGTRLTVV.

The genes are TRBV7-3 and TRBJ2-1; 11 bases map to TRBD2. Per the germline V gene, CDR1 is SGHTA and CDR2 is FQGTGA. V dropped 5 bases and J dropped 2; count of bases not matched to a gene: 5. This CDR3 region has 16 residues. The CDR3 is CASSTGLAGPYNEQFF. The CDR3 DNA reads as TGTGCCAGCAGCACCGGACTAGCGGGCCCCTACAATGAGCAGTTCTTC.

The chain couples TRBV29-1 to TRBJ1-1; maybe TRBD1 (5 bases). Trimming shortened V by 5 bases and J by 2 bases, and 12 bases separated the two germline ends. The CDR3 contains 13 residues. Germline CDR1 is SQVTM and CDR2 is ANQGSEA. The CDR3 bases are TGCAGCGTTTACATGGGGGGAAACACTGAAGCTTTCTTT. Its protein is CSVYMGGNTEAFF.

The CDR3 coding sequence is TGCGCCAGCAGCCAATACGGATTCTCTGGAAACACCATATATTTT. Its protein product is CASSQYGFSGNTIYF. The rearrangement uses TRBV4-1 and TRBJ1-3, with D unresolved. In germline, CDR1 is MGHRA, CDR2 YSYEKL. This CDR3 has 15 amino acids. Trimming shortened V by 2 bases and J by 0 bases, and 8 bases separated the two germline ends.

J is TRBJ2-1 and V is TRBV3-1 (or the pseudogene TRBV3-2), with D tentatively TRBD1 (5 bases). In germline, CDR1 is LGHDT, CDR2 YNNKEL (reference sequence). The CDR3 contains 14 residues. The ends were cut back, 1 base at V and 9 bases at J, with 13 bases in the middle. In DNA form, the CDR3 reads TGTGCCAGCAGCCAAGGACGGACACCGCTTGAGCAGTTCTTC. Translation: CASSQGRTPLEQFF.

This chain joins TRBV19 and TRBJ1-2; TRBD1 matches 8 bases. CDR1 is LNHDA and CDR2 is SQIVND in the germline V gene (reference sequence). The CDR3 is made up of 15 amino acids. The V and J ends lost 2 bases and 0 bases, in that order; junction bases with no gene match: 2. The DNA of the CDR3 is TGTGCCAGTAGTATACAGGGGGCGGCTAACTATGGCTACACCTTC. Translating gives CASSIQGAANYGYTF.

The V call is TRBV19, the J call TRBJ1-2; perhaps TRBD1 as D (5 bases). The CDR3 is 16 residues long. V lost 7 bases to trimming and J lost 8 bases, with 26 bases between them. Germline values: CDR1 LNHDA, CDR2 SQIVND (reference sequence). The CDR3 DNA sequence: TGTGCCAGTACCCGGGGGGGGGTTGGACCTCTATGCGGCTACACCTTC. Translation gives CASTRGGVGPLCGYTF.

The CDR3 protein is CASSPLIQSRGIADTQYF. In nucleotides, the CDR3 is TGTGCCAGCTCACCCCTTATTCAGAGCCGGGGGATCGCAGATACGCAGTATTTT. The chain is built from TRBV18 and TRBJ2-3, with D maybe TRBD2 (6 bases). Germline-derived CDR1 and CDR2 are KGHSH and LQKENI. V lost 3 bases to trimming and J lost 4 bases, with 23 bases between them. The CDR3 length is 18 residues.

This sequence joins TRBV7-8 and TRBJ2-3; D gene unclear. Trimming pared 5 bases from V and 4 bases from J, leaving 7 bases between. Per germline, CDR1 SGHVS and CDR2 FQNEAQ. The CDR3 has 12 residues. CDR3 DNA sequence: TGTGCCAGCAGCCCCTTGCCAGATACGCAGTATTTT. Its protein product is CASSPLPDTQYF. Full variable domain (missing parts from reference TRBV7-8 and TRBJ2-3): GAGVSQSPRYKVAKRGQDVALRCDPISGHVSLFWYQQALGQGPEFLTYFQNEAQLDKSGLPSDRFFAERPEGSVSTLKIQRTQQEDSAVYLCASSPLPDTQYFGPGTRLTVL.

The chain joins TRBV19 to TRBJ2-3, with a tentative D call TRBD2 (7 bases). The V end lost 7 bases, the J end lost 0 bases, and 14 bases lay between the germline ends. The CDR3 has 15 residues. Germline values: CDR1 LNHDA, CDR2 SQIVND (reference sequence). The CDR3 DNA reads as TGTGCCAGTAACCGGCGGGGGCAGAGCACAGATACGCAGTATTTT. Its translation is CASNRRGQSTDTQYF.

V usage is TRBV6-5 and J usage is TRBJ2-1, with TRBD1 matching 9 bases. CDR3 size: 15 residues. Germline trimming cut 4 bases from V and 7 bases from J; bases unmatched to any gene: 8. Germline V gene sequence: CDR1 MNHEY, CDR2 SVGAGI. The CDR3 bases are TGTGCCAGCAGTTCTTGGACAGGGGATTTGAATGAGCAGTTCTTC. Its translation: CASSSWTGDLNEQFF.

This rearrangement joins TRBV18 to TRBJ2-5, with D perhaps assigned TRBD1 or TRBD2 (5 bases each). This CDR3 is 15 amino acids long. The germline gives CDR1 KGHSH, CDR2 LQKENI. Trimming took 3 bases from V and 3 from J, leaving 14 bases between them. The CDR3 is CASSPRDGTKETQYF. Here the CDR3 DNA reads TGTGCCAGCTCACCCCGGGACGGGACCAAAGAGACCCAGTACTTC.

The chain is built from TRBV29-1 and TRBJ2-1; 8 nucleotides agree with TRBD1. With V trimmed by 6 bases and J by 9 bases, 10 bases remained unmatched. Germline CDR1 SQVTM, CDR2 ANQGSEA. The CDR3 extends over 13 amino acids. The CDR3 DNA reads TGCAGCGTCGCGGACAGGGCGGGTGGTGAGCAGTTCTTC. Translating gives CSVADRAGGEQFF.

CDR3 coding DNA: TGTGCCTGGGACGCGAAACCGGGCACTGAAGCTTTCTTT. Its translation is CAWDAKPGTEAFF. The rearrangement uses TRBV30 and TRBJ1-1, with D unclear. CDR1 and CDR2 from the germline V gene are GTSNPN and SVGIG (reference sequence). The CDR3 length is 13 residues. Trimming pared 5 bases from V and 4 bases from J, leaving 14 bases between.

V is TRBV27 and J is TRBJ2-7; TRBD1 is a possible D gene (6 bases). CDR1 is MNHEY and CDR2 is SMNVEV in the germline V gene (reference sequence). Deletions cut 6 bases from V and 2 bases from J, with 11 bases between. The CDR3 is 13 residues long. The CDR3 sequence: CASRAAGAYEQYV. CDR3 bases: TGTGCCAGCAGAGCCGCAGGGGCCTACGAGCAGTACGTC.

V is TRBV7-7 and J is TRBJ2-2; 7 nucleotides agree with TRBD1. This CDR3 spans 18 amino acids. The germline V gene encodes CDR1 SSHAT and CDR2 FNYEAQ (reference sequence). J was trimmed by 3 bases and V by 1 base; bases with no gene match: 11. CDR3 nucleotides: TGTGCCAGCAGCTTAGGCCCTCGACAGGGATTCGACACCGGGGAGCTGTTTTTT. The encoded protein is CASSLGPRQGFDTGELFF.

V and J are TRBV19 and TRBJ1-5; D unclear. Germline CDR1 and CDR2: LNHDA and SQIVND (reference sequence). CDR3 size: 15 residues. The V end was cut by 0 bases, the J end by 5 bases, with 11 bases between. CDR3 bases: TGTGCCAGTAGTATAGATCTGCTCGGGGATCAGCCCCAGCATTTT. Protein: CASSIDLLGDQPQHF.

This rearrangement joins TRBV5-1 to TRBJ1-2, with TRBD1 matching 9 bases. Germline V gene lookup returns CDR1 SGHRS and CDR2 YFSETQ. V was clipped by 3 bases and J by 8 bases; unmatched bases: 2. This CDR3 region has 12 residues. CDR3 sequence: CASSSGTGGYTF. The CDR3 DNA reads as TGCGCCAGCAGCTCCGGGACAGGGGGCTACACCTTC. Drawing the rest from reference TRBV5-1 and TRBJ1-2, the complete variable domain is KAGVTQTPRYLIKTRGQQVTLSCSPISGHRSVSWYQQTPGQGLQFLFEYFSETQRNKGNFPGRFSGRQFSNSRSEMNVSTLELGDSALYLCASSSGTGGYTFGSGTRLTVV.

This clone has a handful of counts. The chain employs TRBV3-1 (or the pseudogene TRBV3-2) and TRBJ1-4, with D perhaps matching TRBD1 (5 bases). Germline CDR1 LGHDT, CDR2 YNNKEL (reference sequence). The CDR3 length is 14 residues. V lost 0 bases and J lost 10, with 12 bases in between. The CDR3 here is CASSQDWAGRKLFF. Written as DNA, the CDR3 is TGTGCCAGCAGCCAAGATTGGGCAGGGAGAAAACTGTTTTTT.

This clone was picked up a small number of times. J is TRBJ1-6 and V is TRBV4-2; D possibly corresponds to TRBD1 (6 bases). Looked up from germline, CDR1 is LGHNA and CDR2 is YNFKEQ. The CDR3 sequence is 17 residues long. The V end lost 0 bases, the J end lost 6 bases, and 15 bases lay between the germline ends. The CDR3 region has the DNA TGTGCCAGCAGCCAAGATTGGACAGTCAGGACTAATTCACCCCTCCACTTT. This encodes CASSQDWTVRTNSPLHF.